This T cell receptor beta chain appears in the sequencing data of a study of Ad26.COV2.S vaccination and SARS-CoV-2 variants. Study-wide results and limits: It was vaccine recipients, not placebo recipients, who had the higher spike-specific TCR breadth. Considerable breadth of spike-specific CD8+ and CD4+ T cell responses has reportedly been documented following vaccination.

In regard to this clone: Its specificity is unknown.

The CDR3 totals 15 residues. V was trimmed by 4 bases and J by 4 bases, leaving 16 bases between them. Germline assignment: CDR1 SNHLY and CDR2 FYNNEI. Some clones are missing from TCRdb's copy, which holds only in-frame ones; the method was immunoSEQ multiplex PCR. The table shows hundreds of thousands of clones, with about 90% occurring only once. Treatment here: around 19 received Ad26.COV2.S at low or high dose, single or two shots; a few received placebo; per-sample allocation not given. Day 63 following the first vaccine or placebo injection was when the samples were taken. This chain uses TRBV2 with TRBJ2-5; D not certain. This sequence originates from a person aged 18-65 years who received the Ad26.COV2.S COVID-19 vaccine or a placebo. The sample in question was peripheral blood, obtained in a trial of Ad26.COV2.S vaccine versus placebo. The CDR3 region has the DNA TGTGCCAGCAGTGCGAGTAACCCCACGAGAGAGACCCAGTACTTC. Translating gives CASSASNPTRETQYF.